A single sample is the source of the 9 T cell receptor beta chains below, sequenced in a study of beta chain features in type 1 diabetes. The isolated RNA, all of it, was reverse transcribed, so expressed TCRB transcripts were what got sequenced. Sequenced by immunoSEQ multiplex PCR; TCRdb stores in-frame clones only, minus some. The repertoire has 400,000 to 450,000 clones, roughly 14% of them found once; the top ten carry approximately 0.038%. Material: naive CD4+ T cells from blood. All receptors derive from a young man in good health.

This chain joins TRBV7-2 and TRBJ1-3, with no clear D. The germline V and J ends were trimmed by 3 bases and 4 bases, with 13 bases remaining between them. The CDR3 sequence is 15 residues long. Germline values: CDR1 SGHTA, CDR2 FQGNSA. The CDR3 region has the DNA TGTGCCAGCAGCTTTGCCGGACGGGGAGGAAACACCATATATTTT. Amino acids: CASSFAGRGGNTIYF. Full variable domain (outside the CDR3, taken from reference TRBV7-2 and TRBJ1-3): GAGVSQSPSNKVTEKGKDVELRCDPISGHTALYWYRQSLGQGLEFLIYFQGNSAPDKSGLPSDRFSAERTGGSVSTLTIQRTQQEDSAVYLCASSFAGRGGNTIYFGEGSWLTVV.

This rearrangement joins TRBV7-9 to TRBJ1-4, with a tentative D call TRBD1 (5 bases). This CDR3 contains 15 residues. Trimming cost V 3 bases and J 0 bases, with 8 bases left between them. Germline CDR1 is SEHNR and CDR2 is FQNEAQ (reference sequence). This CDR3 is CASSLQGSTNEKLFF. The CDR3 coding sequence is TGTGCCAGCAGCTTGCAGGGCTCAACTAATGAAAAACTGTTTTTT.

This clone was seen a few times. The chain couples TRBV5-1 to TRBJ2-5; no firm D call. Trimming left V 3 bases short and J 3 bases short, with 18 bases between. Germline V gene sequence: CDR1 SGHRS, CDR2 YFSETQ. The CDR3 is made up of 16 amino acids. CDR3 residues: CASSSILDTMKETQYF. CDR3 nucleotides: TGCGCCAGCAGCTCTATCCTTGACACAATGAAAGAGACCCAGTACTTC. Complete variable domain (other parts from reference TRBV5-1 and TRBJ2-5): KAGVTQTPRYLIKTRGQQVTLSCSPISGHRSVSWYQQTPGQGLQFLFEYFSETQRNKGNFPGRFSGRQFSNSRSEMNVSTLELGDSALYLCASSSILDTMKETQYFGPGTRLLVL.

This clone has only a few counts. The J gene is TRBJ2-1, the V gene TRBV21-1; the D call TRBD2 from the table was never checked on the DNA. TRBV21-1 is given as a pseudogene. This CDR3 is built from 14 residues. The CDR3 reads CASSKGGLFCEQFF. The CDR3 DNA reads TGTGCCAGCAGCAAGGGGGGACTATTCTGCGAGCAGTTCTTC.

This chain links TRBV6-6 with TRBJ2-7; 9 nucleotides agree with TRBD1. This CDR3 region has 14 residues. Looked up from germline, CDR1 is MNHNY and CDR2 is SVGAGI (reference sequence). J lost 3 bases, V lost 4 bases, and 4 bases had no gene match. CDR3 coding DNA: TGTGCCAGCAGTTTGCGGACAGGGGACTACGAGCAGTACGTC. Protein: CASSLRTGDYEQYV.

This clone has only one observation. The chain uses TRBV4-3 and TRBJ1-2; tentative D call: TRBD1 (6 bases). The CDR3 covers 14 residues. Germline values: CDR1 LGHNA, CDR2 YSLEER. V was trimmed by 5 bases and J by 7 bases, leaving 17 bases between them. The CDR3 spells CASSYDTGRGGYTF. Written as DNA, the CDR3 is TGCGCCAGCAGCTACGACACAGGGAGAGGTGGCTACACCTTC.

This clone showed up just a few times. The V gene is TRBV4-1, the J gene TRBJ2-5; 9 bases are a match to TRBD1. Germline V CDR1 and CDR2: MGHRA, YSYEKL. The CDR3 consists of 15 residues. The J segment lost 5 bases and the V segment lost 4 bases, leaving 8 bases of the junction unmatched. The CDR3 DNA reads TGCGCCAGCAGCCCAGAGGACAGGGGTAGGGAGACCCAGTACTTC. The encoded protein is CASSPEDRGRETQYF.

V gene TRBV7-9 combines with J gene TRBJ1-2; no definite D call. The CDR3 sequence is 16 residues long. Trimming removed 5 bases from V and 5 bases from J, with 21 bases in between. The germline V gene encodes CDR1 SEHNR and CDR2 FQNEAQ (reference sequence). CDR3 region: CASSRPRDRPSYGYTF. DNA for the CDR3: TGTGCCAGCAGCCGCCCCCGAGACCGACCCTCTTATGGCTACACCTTC. Using reference TRBV7-9 and TRBJ1-2 for the parts outside the CDR3, the full variable domain is DTGVSQNPRHKITKRGQNVTFRCDPISEHNRLYWYRQTLGQGPEFLTYFQNEAQLEKSRLLSDRFSAERPKGSFSTLEIQRTEQGDSAMYLCASSRPRDRPSYGYTFGSGTRLTVV.

The chain combines TRBV6-5 with TRBJ2-7, with no clear D. Per germline, CDR1 MNHEY and CDR2 SVGAGI. The CDR3 contains 16 residues. The V end lost 2 bases, the J end lost 0 bases, and 14 bases lay between the germline ends. Here the CDR3 reads CASSYPQTLNSYEQYF. The DNA of the CDR3 is TGTGCCAGCAGTTACCCACAGACCTTAAACTCCTACGAGCAGTACTTC.